This T cell receptor (beta chain) appears in the sequencing data of a study of blood T cell repertoires in COVID-19. Study-level background: Samples came from the United States, Italy and Spain, spanning acute and convalescent COVID-19. Sources were T cells, B-cell-depleted T cells, or PBMCs; the material itself was cDNA or gDNA.

There are a few counts of this clone. Per the original data handling: Estimated nucleated cell counts came from reference gene primer amplification. TCRdb's table, derived via immunoSEQ multiplex PCR, lists solely in-frame clones and lacks some. The DNA was the basis for D and trimming; V, J and clone size are from that table. The sample has fewer than 120,000 clones, 75% to 80% seen once. This TCR was sampled from a woman aged 80 or over with active or convalescent COVID-19. The sequencing sample was made of peripheral blood.

The CDR3 loop is CASSPGTATEAFF. The CDR3 DNA sequence: TGTGCCAGCAGCCCAGGGACAGCCACTGAAGCTTTCTTT. V gene TRBV5-6 combines with J gene TRBJ1-1; 7 nucleotides match TRBD1. Germline V gene lookup returns CDR1 SGHDT and CDR2 YYEEEE. The CDR3 is 13 amino acids. Germline trimming cut 4 bases from V and 4 bases from J; bases unmatched to any gene: 4.